This T cell receptor beta chain is from a study of cytotoxic CD8 clonotypes in ibrutinib-treated CLL. Study-level points and caveats: Researchers report that baseline clonality outpaced age-matched healthy donors and tracked circulating CD8+ T-cell counts.

Sequenced by immunoSEQ multiplex PCR; TCRdb stores in-frame clones only, minus some. The sample records more than 200,000 clones, under 75% being singletons. Germline CDR1 MNHEY, CDR2 SMNVEV (reference sequence). This CDR3 has 12 amino acids. The V and J ends lost 7 bases and 3 bases respectively, with 10 bases between them. In regard to this clone: The target antigen is unknown.

The sequence was obtained from a human donor with chronic lymphocytic leukemia. This chain uses TRBV27 with TRBJ2-7; no firm D call. The sequencing here drew on PBMCs, taken after 24 months of ibrutinib treatment. The CDR3 region is CASTGSFYEQYF. In nucleotides, the CDR3 is TGTGCCAGCACGGGCAGCTTCTACGAGCAGTACTTC.